A single sample gave rise to the 9 T cell receptor beta chains below, sequenced in a study of cytomegalovirus exposure and HLA in healthy donors. Sequencing was performed with immunoSEQ multiplex PCR; in TCRdb, only in-frame clones are kept and a portion is missing. This table has about 240,000 clones, 87% appearing once. Material for sequencing was PBMCs. All receptors come from a man between 18 and 35 years old in good health and CMV-seronegative.

A note on this clone: The junction and the germline gene differ at one end; a read error may be behind it. The chain carries TRBV7-7 and TRBJ2-2, with TRBD2 identical over 8 bases. The CDR3 covers 15 residues. Germline CDR1 reads SSHAT; CDR2 reads FNYEAQ (reference sequence). This CDR3 reads CASSLSGGSTGELFF. CDR3 nucleotide sequence: TGTGCTAGCAGCTTGAGCGGGGGATCCACCGGGGAGCTGTTTTTT.

The chain uses TRBV4-3 and TRBJ2-5; TRBD2 is a possible D gene (7 bases). The CDR3 runs 15 residues. The V gene's germline CDR1 is LGHNA and CDR2 YSLEER. The V end was cut by 2 bases, the J end by 7 bases, with 17 bases between. CDR3 nucleotide sequence: TGCGCCAGCAGCCAACAAATCGGGGGGCGTGGGACCCAGTACTTC. Its protein product is CASSQQIGGRGTQYF.

Comments on this clone: Other DNA sequences in the same sample also yield this CDR3. This chain links TRBV15 with TRBJ1-2; no clear D. CDR3 length: 14 residues. Germline-derived CDR1 and CDR2 are LNHNV and YYDKDF (reference sequence). V lost 0 bases and J lost 1, with 6 bases in between. The CDR3 protein is CATSRDRGNYGYTF. The CDR3 region has the DNA TGTGCCACCAGCAGAGATCGGGGTAACTATGGCTACACCTTC.

This rearrangement joins TRBV7-9 to TRBJ1-1; no firm D call. V lost 5 bases to trimming and J lost 5 bases, with 12 bases between them. The CDR3 loop spans 13 amino acids. In germline, CDR1 is SEHNR, CDR2 FQNEAQ (reference sequence). The CDR3 DNA is TGTGCCAGCAGCCCCGGAGGTAGGACTGAAGCTTTCTTT. The encoded protein is CASSPGGRTEAFF. The full variable domain, rest sourced from reference TRBV7-9 and TRBJ1-1, is DTGVSQNPRHKITKRGQNVTFRCDPISEHNRLYWYRQTLGQGPEFLTYFQNEAQLEKSRLLSDRFSAERPKGSFSTLEIQRTEQGDSAMYLCASSPGGRTEAFFGQGTRLTVV.

The chain is built from TRBV11-2 and TRBJ2-7, with D unresolved. Trimming cost V 4 bases and J 3 bases, with 13 bases left between them. Germline V CDR1 and CDR2: SGHAT, FQNNGV. This CDR3 has 14 amino acids. CDR3 nucleotides: TGTGCCAGCAGCTCCCCCCCAGAAATCTACGAGCAGTACTTC. Its translation is CASSSPPEIYEQYF. The whole variable domain, filled in from reference TRBV11-2 and TRBJ2-7, reads EAGVAQSPRYKIIEKRQSVAFWCNPISGHATLYWYQQILGQGPKLLIQFQNNGVVDDSQLPKDRFSAERLKGVDSTLKIQPAKLEDSAVYLCASSSPPEIYEQYFGPGTRLTVT.

This sequence joins TRBV7-2 and TRBJ2-2, with a tentative D call TRBD1 (6 bases). The CDR3 runs to 14 residues. Germline assignment: CDR1 SGHTA and CDR2 FQGNSA. The V end lost 2 bases, the J end lost 3 bases, and 7 bases lay between the germline ends. The CDR3 protein is CASSLRTDTGELFF. CDR3 DNA sequence: TGTGCCAGCAGCTTACGGACAGACACCGGGGAGCTGTTTTTT.

The rearrangement uses TRBV4-1 and TRBJ2-7; tentatively, D is TRBD2 (5 bases). The germline V gene has CDR1 MGHRA and CDR2 YSYEKL. The V and J ends lost 0 bases and 0 bases respectively, with 9 bases between them. This CDR3 has 15 residues. In nucleotides, the CDR3 is TGCGCCAGCAGCCAAGATACGGAGGCCTCCTACGAGCAGTACTTC. It specifies CASSQDTEASYEQYF.

This clone occurred once. This rearrangement joins TRBV14 to TRBJ2-7, with a weak D call TRBD1 (5 bases). With 1 base removed from V and 4 bases from J, the gap between germline ends came to 11 bases. The V gene's germline CDR1 is SGHDN and CDR2 FVKESK. The CDR3 runs 14 residues. CDR3 protein: CASSQGRGGYEQYF. The DNA of the CDR3 is TGTGCCAGCAGCCAAGGAAGGGGCGGTTACGAGCAGTACTTC.

Note on this clone: At the DNA level, this CDR3 is encoded by other sequences in the same sample as well. The gene calls are TRBV2 and TRBJ1-5; TRBD1 aligns across 7 bases. Germline loops: CDR1 SNHLY, CDR2 FYNNEI. V lost 7 bases to trimming and J lost 2 bases; unmatched junction nucleotides: 2. This CDR3 has 13 residues. This chain's CDR3 is CASTGQGNQPQHF. The CDR3 nucleotides are TGTGCCAGCACCGGACAGGGCAATCAGCCCCAGCATTTT.